Listed here is a single TCR beta chain. This receptor's antigen is unknown. No qualities accompany the bases; no much larger clone lies one base away. This sample was sequenced with an Illumina HiSeq 1500. The public reads were reprocessed in TCRdb via fastp at Q25 and MiXCR, keeping in-frame beta chains. Here each entry gathers all rows of one CDR3 protein and keeps the most common genes and DNA. The sample yields hundreds of thousands of distinct CDR3 sequences; about 42% were counted once. The top ten constitute roughly two fifths of the sample. Inclusive of the bounding cysteine and phenylalanine, the CDR3 is 14 residues long. Only the CDR3 DNA stays, 42 bases, in frame from base 1. V loses 1 base of germline sequence and J loses 7 bases, and the interval between the two ends is 10 bases. According to the study, the label for this sample's treatment or condition signals: in vitro stimulation with specific CMV peptide epitopes to enrich CMV-specific T cells.

The entry originates in a study of T cell repertoires in cytomegalovirus infection (dated 2019 in TCRdb). About the study as a whole: Recently identified HLA-C-restricted CMV epitopes, whose presentation resists viral immunomodulation, were targeted by peptide stimulations together with well-studied HLA-B-restricted epitopes. Donor HLA type was relevant to the analysis, because carriage of CMV infection together with the matching HLA type was indicated by public TCR beta signatures.

What the authors observed across the whole study: In both this cohort and an independent roughly 350-donor cohort, the cumulative frequency of public TCR beta family members distinguished carriers of CMV infection plus the relevant HLA type. The ex vivo response was dominated by HLA-C-restricted CMV-specific TCR beta clonotypes, which also provided the single most frequent clonotype in two of eight donors.

The input for sequencing was cultured PBMCs, taken from culture after CMV antigen stimulation. The clonotype originates from a human donor in good health (CMV status not recorded). Some clones in this sample may be carry-over from other donors' samples. The chain employs TRBV12-3 or TRBV12-4 and TRBJ2-2, and possibly TRBD2, on 7 matching bases. Read as DNA, the sequence is TGTGCCAGCAGTTTAGGGGGGGGCATCGGGGAGCTGTTTTTT. Its coded protein is CASSLGGGIGELFF.